The 19 T cell receptor beta chains presented below share a single source sample, sequenced in a study of neurological immune-mediated disorders (dated by TCRdb to about 2019). Taken with the paper, the label for time point translates to: longitudinal time-point 2. Preparation of the library involved 5' RACE. Data came from an Illumina HiSeq 2500. The raw public data were reprocessed by TCRdb itself: fastp quality trimming at Q25, MiXCR clonotype calling, in-frame beta chains only. Rows merge per CDR3 protein into single entries with the most common DNA and genes. For this sample the table gives some 30,000 distinct CDR3 sequences, of which roughly an eighth were detected only once. The ten largest account for roughly 2.2% of the sample. Sequenced: PBMCs. These receptors all come from a woman aged 40-49 years in good health.

This clonotype was recorded at least ten times. CDR3 loop: CASSKGLNTGELFF. The CDR3 region has the DNA TGCGCCAGCAGTAAGGGGTTGAACACCGGGGAGCTGTTTTTT. The chain employs TRBV4-3 and TRBJ2-2; the D gene is possibly TRBD1 (5 bases). Germline assignment: CDR1 LGHNA and CDR2 YSLEER. The CDR3 has 14 residues. The V and J ends lost 6 bases and 1 base respectively, with 9 bases between them.

The chain employs TRBV3-1 and TRBJ1-1, with a tentative D call TRBD1 (5 bases). Germline-derived CDR1 and CDR2 are LGHDT and YNNKEL (reference sequence). Trimming removed 8 bases at V and 4 bases at J, with 14 bases between. The CDR3 totals 13 residues. The CDR3 region has the DNA TGTGCCAGCCACAAGGGGTTCGGCACTGAAGCTTTCTTT. Its translation: CASHKGFGTEAFF.

There are many counts of this clonotype. This chain connects TRBV25-1 to TRBJ2-5; D may correspond to TRBD1 or TRBD2 (5 bases each). V was clipped by 7 bases and J by 0 bases, with 9 bases between them. Germline CDR1 reads MGHDK; CDR2 reads SYGVNS. This CDR3 region has 13 residues. The CDR3 protein is CASNLGDQETQYF. As DNA, the CDR3 is TGTGCCAGCAACTTGGGGGACCAAGAGACCCAGTACTTC.

The table lists this clonotype with many counts. This rearrangement joins TRBV7-9 to TRBJ1-5, with D tentatively TRBD1 (5 bases). Trimming took 4 bases from V and 4 from J, leaving 11 bases between them. CDR1 is SEHNR and CDR2 is FQNEAQ in the germline V gene (reference sequence). CDR3 length: 14 residues. The CDR3 loop reads CASSSGGSNQPQHF. In DNA form, the CDR3 reads TGTGCCAGCAGCTCCGGGGGGTCAAATCAGCCCCAGCATTTT.

This clonotype was observed at least ten times. The rearrangement links TRBV7-9 to TRBJ2-1; weak D call: TRBD2 (5 bases). The CDR3 spans 16 residues. The V gene lost 4 bases and the J gene lost 4 bases, with 17 bases spanning the gap. The V gene's germline CDR1 is SEHNR and CDR2 FQNEAQ (reference sequence). The CDR3 nucleotides are TGTGCCAGCAGCTCGATGACGGGGAGAGGATACAATGAGCAGTTCTTC. It codes for CASSSMTGRGYNEQFF.

In its sample, this clonotype was seen many times. V gene TRBV12-3 or TRBV12-4 combines with J gene TRBJ2-7; tentative D call: TRBD1 (5 bases). The CDR3 runs 13 residues. The V gene lost 3 bases and the J gene lost 6 bases, with 12 bases spanning the gap. The CDR3 DNA is TGTGCCAGCAGTTTGGGGCCCGGTAGCGAGCAGTACTTC. It specifies CASSLGPGSEQYF.

This chain uses TRBV6-2 or TRBV6-3 with TRBJ2-7; D is perhaps TRBD2 (6 bases). V lost 2 bases, J lost 2 bases, and 10 bases lay in between. Germline lookup yields CDR1 MNHEY and CDR2 SVGEGT. This CDR3 has 14 residues. CDR3 sequence: CASSYGREPYEQYF. The CDR3 DNA reads TGTGCCAGCAGTTACGGTCGGGAGCCCTACGAGCAGTACTTC.

Many counts were recorded for this clonotype. This chain connects TRBV7-8 to TRBJ2-1; either TRBD1 or TRBD2 may supply D (5 bases each). V gave up 4 bases and J gave up 5 bases, with 18 bases separating them. The germline CDR1 and CDR2 sequences are SGHVS and FQNEAQ. The CDR3 length is 16 residues. Here the CDR3 reads CASSSHLVGVNNEQFF. The CDR3 DNA reads as TGTGCCAGCAGCTCCCACCTGGTGGGGGTGAACAATGAGCAGTTCTTC.

As regards this clonotype: Being one base from a much bigger clone, this may be a read error. This chain joins TRBV4-1 and TRBJ2-2; 8 nucleotides align to TRBD2. CDR1 is MGHRA, CDR2 YSYEKL, per germline. This CDR3 contains 17 residues. This chain's CDR3 is CTSSQEAKRGSTGELFF. The CDR3 bases are TGCACCAGCAGCCAAGAGGCCAAGCGGGGGAGCACCGGGGAGCTGTTTTTT.

This clonotype occurred many times. CDR3 in DNA: TGTGCCAGCAGCTTAGGTTCCGGGCGCACGCAGTATTTT. Translation gives CASSLGSGRTQYF. The chain links TRBV7-8 to TRBJ2-3; unclear D gene. Germline loops: CDR1 SGHVS, CDR2 FQNEAQ. This CDR3 has 13 amino acids. The germline V and J ends were trimmed by 1 base and 9 bases, with 11 bases remaining between them. The full variable domain, rest sourced from reference TRBV7-8 and TRBJ2-3, is GAGVSQSPRYKVAKRGQDVALRCDPISGHVSLFWYQQALGQGPEFLTYFQNEAQLDKSGLPSDRFFAERPEGSVSTLKIQRTQQEDSAVYLCASSLGSGRTQYFGPGTRLTVL.

This clonotype was seen at least ten times. This chain connects TRBV20-1 to TRBJ2-3, with D perhaps matching TRBD2 (6 bases). Trimming stripped 5 bases from V and 5 bases from J, with 23 bases between. CDR1 and CDR2 (germline): DFQATT, SNEGSKA (reference sequence). The CDR3 sequence is 16 residues long. The CDR3 DNA reads TGCAGTGCTCTTAATCCGACTAGAACTTTAGAAGATACGCAGTATTTT. Protein: CSALNPTRTLEDTQYF.

This clonotype was seen ten or more times. The chain links TRBV28 to TRBJ2-2; D is uncertain. Germline CDR1 MDHEN, CDR2 SYDVKM. V lost 3 bases, J lost 6 bases, and 5 bases lay in between. The CDR3 sequence is 12 residues long. CDR3 nucleotides: TGTGCCAGCAGTTTTTCCCCCGGGGAGCTGTTTTTT. This translates into CASSFSPGELFF.

Remarks on this clonotype: A much larger clone differs by one base, so this may be a read error. The genes are TRBV2 and TRBJ1-5, with a possible D match to TRBD1 (5 bases). This CDR3 region has 13 residues. The germline CDR1 and CDR2 sequences are SNHLY and FYNNEI. The CDR3 DNA follows: TGTGCCAACAGTGAATGGGGGGATCAGCCCCAGCATTTT. This translates into CANSEWGDQPQHF.

This clonotype was found many times. The chain recombines TRBV6-2 or TRBV6-3 with TRBJ2-7; D may be TRBD2 (5 bases). The CDR3 contains 11 residues. With 9 bases removed from V and 7 bases from J, the gap between germline ends came to 13 bases. Germline-derived CDR1 and CDR2 are MNHEY and SVGEGT. DNA of the CDR3: TGTGCCAGTAGATCGGGAAGAGAGCAGTACTTC. Amino acid sequence: CASRSGREQYF.

This clonotype was seen ten or more times. The chain links TRBV5-1 to TRBJ1-1; 9 positions match TRBD1. The CDR3 is made up of 15 amino acids. V lost 3 bases, J lost 0 bases, and 3 bases stayed unmatched. CDR1 is SGHRS and CDR2 is YFSETQ in the germline V gene. The CDR3 sequence is CASSSGQGMNTEAFF. The CDR3 DNA reads TGCGCCAGCAGCTCGGGACAGGGAATGAACACTGAAGCTTTCTTT. The whole variable domain, remainder taken from reference TRBV5-1 and TRBJ1-1, is KAGVTQTPRYLIKTRGQQVTLSCSPISGHRSVSWYQQTPGQGLQFLFEYFSETQRNKGNFPGRFSGRQFSNSRSEMNVSTLELGDSALYLCASSSGQGMNTEAFFGQGTRLTVV.

This clonotype was counted many times. This chain links TRBV29-1 with TRBJ1-4; a weak D match, TRBD1 (5 bases). Per germline, CDR1 SQVTM and CDR2 ANQGSEA. CDR3 length: 10 amino acids. This CDR3 reads CSGGNEKLFF. The CDR3 region has the DNA TGCAGTGGGGGGAATGAAAAACTGTTTTTT.

The CDR3: CASSQGTETSPQFF. The DNA of the CDR3 is TGCGCCAGCAGCCAGGGCACCGAAACGTCCCCTCAGTTCTTC. This rearrangement joins TRBV4-3 to TRBJ2-1; unclear D gene. Trimming stripped 3 bases from V and 13 bases from J, with 19 bases between. The CDR3 sequence is 14 residues long. From germline, CDR1 is LGHNA and CDR2 YSLEER.

CDR3 amino acids: CASSYVASYYNEQFF. As DNA, the CDR3 is TGTGCCAGCAGTTACGTTGCCAGTTACTACAATGAGCAGTTCTTC. The chain couples TRBV6-7 to TRBJ2-1; D gene unclear. TRBV6-7 is an open reading frame whose function is uncertain. Trimming removed 2 bases at V and 3 bases at J, with 11 bases between. The CDR3 contains 15 residues.

This clonotype qualifies as medium-sized. The chain combines TRBV6-2 or TRBV6-3 with TRBJ1-2, with a possible D match to TRBD1 (5 bases). This CDR3 is 16 amino acids long. V shed 6 bases and J shed 8 bases, with 25 bases lying between them. Germline CDR1 is MNHEY and CDR2 is SVGEGT. The CDR3, as DNA: TGTGCCAGCAGCCCGAAACAGAATGGGGGACGAGGGGGCTACACCTTC. Protein sequence: CASSPKQNGGRGGYTF.